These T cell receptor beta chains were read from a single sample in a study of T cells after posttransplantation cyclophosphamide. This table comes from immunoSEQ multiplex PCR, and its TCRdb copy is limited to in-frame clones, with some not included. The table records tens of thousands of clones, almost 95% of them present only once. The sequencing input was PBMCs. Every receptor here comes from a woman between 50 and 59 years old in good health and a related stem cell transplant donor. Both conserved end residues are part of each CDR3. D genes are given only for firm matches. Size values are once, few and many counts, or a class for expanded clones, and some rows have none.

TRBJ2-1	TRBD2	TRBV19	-	CASRSGVSYNEQFF	TGTGCCAGCCGTAGCGGGGTGTCGTACAATGAGCAGTTCTTC
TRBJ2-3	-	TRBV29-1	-	CSVPSSGNTDTQYF	TGCAGCGTACCGAGTAGCGGAAACACAGATACGCAGTATTTT
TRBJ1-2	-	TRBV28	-	CASSLGAYNYGYTF	TGTGCCAGCAGTTTAGGGGCCTATAACTATGGCTACACCTTC
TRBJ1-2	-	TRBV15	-	CATSRDRGTNYGYTF	TGTGCCACCAGCAGAGATCGGGGGACTAACTATGGCTACACCTTC
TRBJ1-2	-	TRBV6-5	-	CASSYSLRTETVGYTF	TGTGCCAGCAGTTACTCGTTGCGGACAGAAACAGTGGGCTACACCTTC
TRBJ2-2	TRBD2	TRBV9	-	CASSAQGLATNTGELFF	TGTGCCAGCAGCGCTCAGGGACTAGCTACGAACACCGGGGAGCTGTTTTTT
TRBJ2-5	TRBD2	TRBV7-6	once	CASSLGSSGAETQYF	TGTGCCAGCAGCTTAGGCTCTAGCGGGGCGGAGACCCAGTACTTC
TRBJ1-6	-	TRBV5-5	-	CASSLEVGANSPLHF	TGTGCCAGCAGCTTGGAGGTAGGGGCTAATTCACCCCTCCACTTT
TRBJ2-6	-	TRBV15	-	CATSRDLGAGANVLTF	TGTGCCACCAGCAGAGATCTAGGGGCCGGGGCCAACGTCCTGACTTTC
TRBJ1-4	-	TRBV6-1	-	CASSEEVMGLDEKLFF	TGTGCCAGCAGTGAAGAGGTAATGGGGCTTGATGAAAAACTGTTTTTT
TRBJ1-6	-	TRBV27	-	CASSLVPLGRSSYNSPLHF	TGTGCCAGCAGTTTAGTCCCCCTGGGGAGGAGCTCCTATAATTCACCCCTCCACTTT
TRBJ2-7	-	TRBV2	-	CASSQTGPPYEQYF	TGTGCCAGCAGTCAAACAGGGCCCCCCTACGAGCAGTACTTC
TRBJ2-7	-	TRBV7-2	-	CASSFLKHYEQYF	TGTGCCAGCAGCTTTTTGAAGCACTACGAGCAGTACTTC
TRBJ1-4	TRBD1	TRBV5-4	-	CASTLDRDDEKLFF	TGTGCCAGCACCCTGGACAGGGACGATGAAAAACTGTTTTTT
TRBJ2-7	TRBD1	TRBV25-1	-	CASSEVQGVSYEQYF	TGTGCCAGCAGTGAGGTACAGGGGGTCTCCTACGAGCAGTACTTC
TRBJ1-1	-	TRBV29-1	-	CSTRDGLNTEAFF	TGCAGCACCCGGGATGGGCTGAACACTGAAGCTTTCTTT
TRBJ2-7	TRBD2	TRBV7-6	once	CASRREAGGFYEQYF	TGTGCCAGCAGGAGGGAGGCGGGGGGGTTTTACGAGCAGTACTTC
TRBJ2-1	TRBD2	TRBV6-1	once	CASSEPFASGGPNEQFF	TGTGCCAGCAGTGAACCCTTCGCTAGCGGGGGCCCCAATGAGCAGTTCTTC
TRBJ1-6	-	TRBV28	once	CASSGLKGFYNSPLHF	TGTGCCAGCAGTGGACTTAAAGGGTTCTATAATTCCCCCCTCCACTTT
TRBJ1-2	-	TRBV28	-	CASSLKGHGYTF	TGTGCCAGCAGTTTAAAGGGGCATGGCTACACCTTC
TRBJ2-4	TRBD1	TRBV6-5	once	CASSYSGTGGDIQYF	TGTGCCAGCAGTTACTCGGGGACAGGGGGGGACATTCAGTACTTC
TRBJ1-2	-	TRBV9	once	CASSVGPRQYGYTF	TGTGCCAGCAGCGTAGGCCCCAGACAATATGGCTACACCTTC